A selection of T cell receptor beta chains follows, all from one sample in a study of CD8 T cells in ankylosing spondylitis. TCRdb passed the 5' RACE reads through MiXCR, listing each CDR3 protein once. The table has some 130,000 distinct CDR3 sequences, around 6.6% seen once. The source material was blood, either unsorted or a sorted T cell fraction (not recorded which). Every receptor here comes from a female donor with ankylosing spondylitis or in good health (not recorded which). CDR3s include the opening cysteine and the closing phenylalanine or tryptophan. D genes are given only for firm matches. Some rows have no size entry. The others give once, few or many, or a class for an expanded clone.

many	TRBV25-1	TRBJ2-7	TRBD2	TGTGCCAGCAGTAAGGGAGGGGTCTACGAGCAGTACTTC	CASSKGGVYEQYF
many	TRBV25-1	TRBJ2-3	TRBD2	TGTGCCAGCAGCCAGCCTCTAGCGGGGGGCACAGATACGCAGTATTTT	CASSQPLAGGTDTQYF
many	TRBV20-1	TRBJ2-5	TRBD2	TGCAGTGCTAGAGATCCCCACGGGGGGAGGGAGACCCAGTACTTC	CSARDPHGGRETQYF
.	TRBV7-9	TRBJ2-7	.	TGTGCCAGCGGAACCACAGGGTACGAGCAGTACTTC	CASGTTGYEQYF
many	TRBV5-6	TRBJ2-7	.	TGTGCCAGCACCCCGCGGGGTTACGCCTACGAGCAGTACTTC	CASTPRGYAYEQYF
.	TRBV10-3	TRBJ2-2	TRBD1	TGTGCCATCAGTGAGTCCGGGACAGGGTCCGGGGAGCTGTTTTTT	CAISESGTGSGELFF
many	TRBV7-3	TRBJ1-1	.	TGTGCCAGCAGCTCGACCGTTCTTTCCGGACGCATGAACACTGAAGCTTTCTTT	CASSSTVLSGRMNTEAFF
many	TRBV15	TRBJ2-1	TRBD1	TGTGCCACCAGCAGAGACAAGGACAGGCATGAGCAGCTCTTC	CATSRDKDRHEQLF
many	TRBV5-1	TRBJ1-2	.	TGCGCCAGCAGCTTGGCGGCGGATGGCTATGGCTACACCTTC	CASSLAADGYGYTF
many	TRBV2	TRBJ2-3	.	TGTGCCAGCAGTGAAGGGTTACAGGCCACAGATACGCAGTATTTT	CASSEGLQATDTQYF
many	TRBV10-3	TRBJ1-1	TRBD1	TGTGCCATCACCTCTTCAGGGGGCACTGAAGCTTTCTTT	CAITSSGGTEAFF
few	TRBV2	TRBJ2-7	TRBD1	TGTGCCAGCAGTGAAGACAGGGGGGCCTACGAGCAGTACTTC	CASSEDRGAYEQYF
.	TRBV2	TRBJ1-1	.	TGTGCCAGCAGTGAGGCGGGGCCGAACACTGAAGCTTTCTTT	CASSEAGPNTEAFF
many	TRBV9	TRBJ2-2	.	TGTGCCAGCAGCCCCCAAGGACCAGGGGCGAACACCGGGGAGCTGTTTTTT	CASSPQGPGANTGELFF
many	TRBV5-1	TRBJ1-2	TRBD1	TGCGCCAGCAGCCAACCTCGGACAGGCTTTGGCTACACCTTC	CASSQPRTGFGYTF
few	TRBV28	TRBJ1-4	.	TGTGCCAGCAAATCTACTAATGAAAAACTGTTTTTT	CASKSTNEKLFF
many	TRBV9	TRBJ2-7	TRBD1	TGTGCCAGCAGCGTCTCGACAGGGTTCTCCTACGAGCAGTACTTC	CASSVSTGFSYEQYF
many	TRBV10-2	TRBJ1-5	TRBD1	TGCGCCAGCAGTGAGTCCGACAGGGGGAATCAGCCCCAGCATTTT	CASSESDRGNQPQHF
.	TRBV5-1	TRBJ2-7	.	TGCGCCAGCAGTCCCCGACATATCTACGAGCAGTACTTC	CASSPRHIYEQYF
many	TRBV5-1	TRBJ2-1	TRBD2	TGCGCCAGCAGCGCCGAGCGGGGCTCCTACAATGAGCAGTTCTTC	CASSAERGSYNEQFF
many	TRBV7-2	TRBJ2-4	.	TGTGCCAGCAGCTTAGATCCTCGGGGGCTCCAGTACTTC	CASSLDPRGLQYF
many	TRBV27	TRBJ2-3	.	TGTGCCAGCAAGCCCGGGACTTTACTCACAGATACGCAGTATTTT	CASKPGTLLTDTQYF
many	TRBV29-1	TRBJ2-7	.	TGCAGCGTCGCCAAAGGGACATCCCTACGAGGGGAGCAGTACTTC	CSVAKGTSLRGEQYF
.	TRBV9	TRBJ2-3	.	TGTGCCAGCAGCGTAGAGGTAGGGAAGCAGTATTTT	CASSVEVGKQYF
many	TRBV10-3	TRBJ2-3	.	TGTGCCATCAGTGACTATAGCGGCCACACAGATACGCAGTATTTT	CAISDYSGHTDTQYF
many	TRBV5-1	TRBJ1-1	.	TGCGCCAGCAGCTTGGCCTCGGAGTACACTGAAGCTTTCTTT	CASSLASEYTEAFF
.	TRBV3-1	TRBJ2-5	.	TGTGCCAGCAGCCAAGAGGGCGGAGAGACCCAGTACTTC	CASSQEGGETQYF
many	TRBV21-1	TRBJ2-7	.	TGTGCCAGCAGCCCACGGACAGGCCTTGGTTCGGAGCAGTACTTC	CASSPRTGLGSEQYF
many	TRBV5-1	TRBJ2-1	.	TGCGCCAGCAGCCCTGGCGGGGACGGCAATGAGCAGTTCTTC	CASSPGGDGNEQFF
many	TRBV5-1	TRBJ2-5	.	TGCGCCAGCAGCTTGGCCCTCCCGGGAGAGACCCAGTACTTC	CASSLALPGETQYF
many	TRBV7-2	TRBJ1-5	.	TGTGCCAGCAGCCTAAACAGGGACGATCAGCCCCAGCATTTT	CASSLNRDDQPQHF